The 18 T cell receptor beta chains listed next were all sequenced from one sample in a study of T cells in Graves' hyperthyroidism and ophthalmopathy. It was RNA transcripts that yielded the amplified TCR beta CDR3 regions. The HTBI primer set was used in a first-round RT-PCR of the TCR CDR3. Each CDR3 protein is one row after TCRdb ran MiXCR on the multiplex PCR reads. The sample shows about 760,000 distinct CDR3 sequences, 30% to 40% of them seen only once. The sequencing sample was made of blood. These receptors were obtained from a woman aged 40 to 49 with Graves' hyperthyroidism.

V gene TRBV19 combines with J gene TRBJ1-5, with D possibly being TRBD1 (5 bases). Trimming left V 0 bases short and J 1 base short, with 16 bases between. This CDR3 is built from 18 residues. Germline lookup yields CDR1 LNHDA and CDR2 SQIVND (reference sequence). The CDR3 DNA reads TGTGCCAGTAGTATAGATCCCCCCCAGGGAAGGAGCAATCAGCCCCAGCATTTT. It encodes CASSIDPPQGRSNQPQHF.

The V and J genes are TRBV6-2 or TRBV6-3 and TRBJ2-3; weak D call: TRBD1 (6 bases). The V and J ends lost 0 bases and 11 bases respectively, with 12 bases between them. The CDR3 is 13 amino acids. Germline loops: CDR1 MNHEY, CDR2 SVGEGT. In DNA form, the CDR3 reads TGTGCCAGCAGTTACTCAGGTCAAGGGGGGCAGTATTTT. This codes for CASSYSGQGGQYF.

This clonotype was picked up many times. This chain's CDR3 is CASSLSLATNTEAFF. The CDR3, as DNA: TGTGCCAGCAGTTTGAGTTTAGCTACGAACACTGAAGCTTTCTTT. V and J are TRBV12-3 or TRBV12-4 and TRBJ1-1; D remains unclear. V lost 3 bases and J lost 1, with 12 bases in between. This CDR3 region has 15 residues.

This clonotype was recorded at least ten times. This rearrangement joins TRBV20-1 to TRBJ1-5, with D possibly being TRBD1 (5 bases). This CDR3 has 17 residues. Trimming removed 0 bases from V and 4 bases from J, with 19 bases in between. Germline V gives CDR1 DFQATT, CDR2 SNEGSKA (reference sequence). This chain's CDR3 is CSARDQSARAANQPQHF. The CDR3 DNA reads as TGCAGTGCTAGAGATCAGTCGGCCAGGGCGGCAAATCAGCCCCAGCATTTT.

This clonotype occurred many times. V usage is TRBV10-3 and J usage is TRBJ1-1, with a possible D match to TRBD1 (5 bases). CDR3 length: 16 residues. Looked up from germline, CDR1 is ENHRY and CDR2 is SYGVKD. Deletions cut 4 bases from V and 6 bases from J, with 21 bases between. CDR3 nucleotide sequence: TGTGCCATCAGTGGCCGGGACGGGAAGTTTGGGGCTGAAGCTTTCTTT. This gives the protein CAISGRDGKFGAEAFF.

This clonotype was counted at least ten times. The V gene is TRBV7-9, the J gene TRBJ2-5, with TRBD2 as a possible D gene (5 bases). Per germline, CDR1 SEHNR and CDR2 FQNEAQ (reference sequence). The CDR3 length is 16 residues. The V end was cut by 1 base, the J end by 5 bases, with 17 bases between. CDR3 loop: CASSLGVAVGVETQYF. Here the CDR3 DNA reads TGTGCCAGCAGCTTAGGGGTCGCCGTCGGGGTTGAGACCCAGTACTTC.

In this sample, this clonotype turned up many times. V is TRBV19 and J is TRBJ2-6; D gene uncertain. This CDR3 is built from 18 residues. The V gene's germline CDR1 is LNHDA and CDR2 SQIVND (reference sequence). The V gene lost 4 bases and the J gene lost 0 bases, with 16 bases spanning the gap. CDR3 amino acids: CASSRQALISSGANVLTF. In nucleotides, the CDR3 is TGTGCCAGTAGTAGGCAGGCGCTAATATCCTCTGGGGCCAACGTCCTGACTTTC.

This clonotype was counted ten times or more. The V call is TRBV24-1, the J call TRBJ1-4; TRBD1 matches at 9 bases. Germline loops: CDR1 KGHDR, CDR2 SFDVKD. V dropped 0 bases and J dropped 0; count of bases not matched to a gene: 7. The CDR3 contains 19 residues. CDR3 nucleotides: TGTGCCACCAGTGATTTGTCCTCGGGACAGGGCGCAACTAATGAAAAACTGTTTTTT. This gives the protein CATSDLSSGQGATNEKLFF.

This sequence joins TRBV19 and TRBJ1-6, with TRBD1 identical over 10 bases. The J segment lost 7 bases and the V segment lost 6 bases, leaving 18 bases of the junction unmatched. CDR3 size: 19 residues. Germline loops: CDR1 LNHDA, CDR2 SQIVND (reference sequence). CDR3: CASSPPLGQGGEGNSPLHF. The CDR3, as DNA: TGTGCCAGTAGCCCTCCTCTCGGACAGGGGGGGGAAGGGAATTCACCCCTCCACTTT.

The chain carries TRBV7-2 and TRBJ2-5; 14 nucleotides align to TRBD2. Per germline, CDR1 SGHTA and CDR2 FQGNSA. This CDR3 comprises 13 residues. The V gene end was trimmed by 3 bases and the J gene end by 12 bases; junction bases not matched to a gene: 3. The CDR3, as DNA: TGTGCCAGCAGCTTCAGACTAGCGGGAGGGAAGTACTTC. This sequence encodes CASSFRLAGGKYF.

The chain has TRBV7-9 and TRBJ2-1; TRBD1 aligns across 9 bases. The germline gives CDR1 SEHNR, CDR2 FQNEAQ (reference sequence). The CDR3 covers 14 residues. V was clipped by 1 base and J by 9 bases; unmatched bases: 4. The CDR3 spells CASSLEQGAVEQFF. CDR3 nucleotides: TGTGCCAGCAGCTTAGAACAGGGGGCGGTTGAGCAGTTCTTC. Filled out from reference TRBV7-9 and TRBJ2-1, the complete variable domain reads DTGVSQNPRHKITKRGQNVTFRCDPISEHNRLYWYRQTLGQGPEFLTYFQNEAQLEKSRLLSDRFSAERPKGSFSTLEIQRTEQGDSAMYLCASSLEQGAVEQFFGPGTRLTVL.

CDR3 amino acids: CASIVRGYGGYTF. CDR3 nucleotides: TGTGCCAGCATAGTCAGGGGCTACGGTGGCTACACCTTC. V gene TRBV2 combines with J gene TRBJ1-2; D is perhaps TRBD1 (6 bases). CDR1 is SNHLY and CDR2 is FYNNEI in the germline V gene. This CDR3 has 13 amino acids. The V end was cut by 7 bases, the J end by 7 bases, with 16 bases between.

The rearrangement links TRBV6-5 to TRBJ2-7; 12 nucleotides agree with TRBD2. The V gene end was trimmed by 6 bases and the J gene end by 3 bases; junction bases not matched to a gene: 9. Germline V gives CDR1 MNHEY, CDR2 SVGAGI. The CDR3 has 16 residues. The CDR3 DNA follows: TGTGCCAGCAGGCTCGCTAGCGGGGGGGCTTACTACGAGCAGTACTTC. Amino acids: CASRLASGGAYYEQYF.

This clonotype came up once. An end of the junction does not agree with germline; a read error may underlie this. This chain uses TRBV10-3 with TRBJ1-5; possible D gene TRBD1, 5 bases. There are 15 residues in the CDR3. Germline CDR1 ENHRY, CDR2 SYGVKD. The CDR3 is CASSFRAADLWPQHF. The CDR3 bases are TGTGCCAGCAGTTTCAGGGCGGCAGACTTGTGGCCCCAGCATTTT.

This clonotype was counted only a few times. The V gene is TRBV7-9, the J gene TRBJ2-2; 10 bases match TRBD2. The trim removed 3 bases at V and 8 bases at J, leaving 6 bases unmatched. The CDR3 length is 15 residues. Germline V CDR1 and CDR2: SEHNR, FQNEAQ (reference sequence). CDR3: CASSFLPSGGGELFF. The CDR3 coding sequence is TGTGCCAGCAGCTTCCTTCCTAGCGGGGGTGGGGAGCTGTTTTTT.

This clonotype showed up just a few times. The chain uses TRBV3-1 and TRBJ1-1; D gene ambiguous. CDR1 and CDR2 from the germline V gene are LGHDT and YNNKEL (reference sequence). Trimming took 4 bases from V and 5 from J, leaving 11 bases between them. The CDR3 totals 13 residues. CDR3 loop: CASSPQLATEAFF. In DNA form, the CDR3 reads TGTGCCAGCAGCCCCCAATTGGCAACTGAAGCTTTCTTT.

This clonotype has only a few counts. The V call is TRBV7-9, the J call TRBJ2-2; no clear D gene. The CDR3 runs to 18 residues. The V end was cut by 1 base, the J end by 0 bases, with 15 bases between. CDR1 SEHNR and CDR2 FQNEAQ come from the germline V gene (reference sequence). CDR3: CASSLVRFGSSNTGELFF. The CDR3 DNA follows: TGTGCCAGCAGCTTAGTTAGGTTCGGCAGTTCGAACACCGGGGAGCTGTTTTTT.

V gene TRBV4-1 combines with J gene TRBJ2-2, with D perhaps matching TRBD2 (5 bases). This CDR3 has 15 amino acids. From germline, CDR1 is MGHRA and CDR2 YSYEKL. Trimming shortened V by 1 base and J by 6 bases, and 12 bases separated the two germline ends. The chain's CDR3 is CASSQGWRVAGELFF. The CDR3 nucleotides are TGCGCCAGCAGCCAAGGCTGGCGGGTGGCCGGGGAGCTGTTTTTT.